A single sample is the source of the 8 T cell receptor beta chains below, sequenced in a study of PD-1 blockade in classical Hodgkin lymphoma. Measured with immunoSEQ multiplex PCR; TCRdb has only the in-frame clones, and not every one. The table includes tens of thousands of clones, 80% to 90% detected once. Each patient experienced a relapse that followed autologous stem cell transplantation, and brentuximab vedotin exposure varied. Sequences were derived from peripheral blood mononuclear cells (PBMCs), sampled at baseline. These receptor sequences come from a human donor with classical Hodgkin lymphoma.

The chain uses TRBV2 and TRBJ2-5; D is tentatively TRBD1 or TRBD2 (6 bases each). V was pared by 0 bases and J by 5 bases, with 10 bases between. This CDR3 has 14 amino acids. The germline V gene has CDR1 SNHLY and CDR2 FYNNEI. The CDR3 region has the DNA TGTGCCAGCAGTGAAGCGGGGGGCCGTGAGACCCAGTACTTC. It encodes CASSEAGGRETQYF.

The rearrangement uses TRBV7-9 and TRBJ2-5, with D tentatively TRBD2 (5 bases). Looked up from germline, CDR1 is SEHNR and CDR2 is FQNEAQ (reference sequence). CDR3 size: 15 residues. V lost 1 base and J lost 4, with 13 bases in between. CDR3 region: CASSLDLAGRETQYF. DNA of the CDR3: TGTGCCAGCAGCTTAGACCTAGCCGGCCGAGAGACCCAGTACTTC.

The J gene is TRBJ2-1, the V gene TRBV12-1. TRBV12-1 is designated a pseudogene. This CDR3 comprises 17 residues. In nucleotides, the CDR3 is TGTGCCGGCTCTCGGTCGGTACCTTTCAGCTCCTACAATGAGCAGTTCTTC. Encoded protein: CAGSRSVPFSSYNEQFF.

V usage is TRBV5-1 and J usage is TRBJ2-1, with 11 bases that match TRBD2. Germline CDR1 is SGHRS and CDR2 is YFSETQ. The trim removed 6 bases at V and 4 bases at J, leaving 3 bases unmatched. CDR3 length: 14 amino acids. CDR3 nucleotides: TGCGCCAGCACAACTAGCGGGGGATACAATGAGCAGTTCTTC. The encoded protein is CASTTSGGYNEQFF.

The rearrangement links TRBV7-9 to TRBJ2-5; 8 nucleotides agree with TRBD2. CDR3 length: 17 residues. The germline CDR1 and CDR2 sequences are SEHNR and FQNEAQ (reference sequence). The V segment lost 8 bases and the J segment 5 bases; nucleotides outside the gene matches: 19. The chain's CDR3 is CASSRAALRGLGETQYF. CDR3 in DNA: TGTGCCAGCTCCAGGGCGGCGTTGAGGGGACTAGGGGAGACCCAGTACTTC.

The CDR3 here is CASSTGRTSGANVLTF. CDR3 in DNA: TGTGCCAGCAGTACCGGACGGACTTCTGGGGCCAACGTCCTGACTTTC. The chain is built from TRBV6-6 and TRBJ2-6; perhaps TRBD2 as D (5 bases). CDR1 is MNHNY, CDR2 SVGAGI, per germline (reference sequence). The germline V and J ends were trimmed by 5 bases and 1 base, with 12 bases remaining between them. The CDR3 contains 16 residues.

The chain links TRBV5-1 to TRBJ1-2; D uncertain. The CDR3 is 12 residues long. Trimming took off 4 bases at V and 4 bases at J, with 8 bases between the two ends. Per germline, CDR1 SGHRS and CDR2 YFSETQ. CDR3 bases: TGCGCCAGCAGCGGGGATTCCTATGGCTACACCTTC. Translating it yields CASSGDSYGYTF.

The rearrangement uses TRBV4-1 and TRBJ1-5; possibly TRBD1 for D (5 bases). Germline-derived CDR1 and CDR2 are MGHRA and YSYEKL. This CDR3 contains 15 residues. V lost 4 bases, J lost 3 bases, and 13 bases lay in between. CDR3 region: CASSRQSGVNQPQHF. The CDR3 DNA follows: TGCGCCAGCAGCCGACAGAGCGGGGTCAATCAGCCCCAGCATTTT.